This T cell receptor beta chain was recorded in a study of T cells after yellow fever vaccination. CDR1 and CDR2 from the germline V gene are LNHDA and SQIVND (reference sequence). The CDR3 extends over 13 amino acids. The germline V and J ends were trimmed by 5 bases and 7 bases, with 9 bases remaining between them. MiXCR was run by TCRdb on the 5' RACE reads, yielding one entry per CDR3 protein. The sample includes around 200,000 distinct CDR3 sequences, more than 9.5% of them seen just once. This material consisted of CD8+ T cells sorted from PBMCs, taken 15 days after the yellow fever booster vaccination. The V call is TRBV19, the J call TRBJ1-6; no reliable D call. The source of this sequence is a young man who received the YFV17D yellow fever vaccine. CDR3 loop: CASSSAPNSPLHF. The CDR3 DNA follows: TGTGCCAGTAGTTCTGCGCCGAATTCACCCCTCCACTTT.